This T cell receptor (beta chain) stems from a study of blood T cell repertoires in COVID-19. This clone showed up just a few times. TCRdb's table, derived via immunoSEQ multiplex PCR, lists solely in-frame clones and lacks some. The table has about 300,000 clones, nearly 90% seen once. Participants came from around 25 US areas, aged roughly 18 to 100 years. Losses at the gene ends were 1 base for V and 7 bases for J; bases not matched to a gene: 6. The CDR3 spans 15 residues. CDR1 is LNHDA, CDR2 SQIVND, per germline (reference sequence). The chain carries TRBV19 and TRBJ1-5; TRBD1 agrees at 8 bases. The sequence was collected from a woman between 45 and 60 years old who had been exposed to COVID-19. Sequenced sample: PBMCs or T cells enriched from blood (not recorded which). This chain's CDR3 is CASSIGQGHGQPQHF. In DNA, the CDR3 is TGTGCCAGTAGTATAGGACAGGGGCATGGGCAGCCCCAGCATTTT.